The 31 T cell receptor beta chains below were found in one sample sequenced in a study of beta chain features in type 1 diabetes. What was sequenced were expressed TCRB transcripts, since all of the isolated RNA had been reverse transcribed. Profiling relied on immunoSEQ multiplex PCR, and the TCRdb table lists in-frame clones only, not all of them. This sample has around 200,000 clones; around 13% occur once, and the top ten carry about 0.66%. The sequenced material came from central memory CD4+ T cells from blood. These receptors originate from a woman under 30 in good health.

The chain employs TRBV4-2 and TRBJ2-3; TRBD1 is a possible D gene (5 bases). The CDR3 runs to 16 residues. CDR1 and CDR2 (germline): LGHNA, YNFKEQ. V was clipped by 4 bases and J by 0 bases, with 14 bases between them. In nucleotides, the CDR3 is TGTGCCAGCAGCCCCGCAGGGCACTCTAGCACAGATACGCAGTATTTT. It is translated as CASSPAGHSSTDTQYF.

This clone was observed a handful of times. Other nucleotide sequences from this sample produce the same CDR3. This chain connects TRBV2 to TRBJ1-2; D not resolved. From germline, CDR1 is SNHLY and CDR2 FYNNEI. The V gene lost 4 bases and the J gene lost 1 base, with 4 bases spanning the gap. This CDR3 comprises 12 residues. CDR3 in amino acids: CASSASNYGYTF. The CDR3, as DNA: TGTGCCAGCAGTGCTAGTAACTATGGCTACACCTTC.

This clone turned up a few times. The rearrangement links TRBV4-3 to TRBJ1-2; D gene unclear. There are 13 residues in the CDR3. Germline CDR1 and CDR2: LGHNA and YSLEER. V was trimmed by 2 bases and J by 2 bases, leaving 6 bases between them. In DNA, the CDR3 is TGCGCCAGCAGCCAACAGAAAAACTATGGCTACACCTTC. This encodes CASSQQKNYGYTF.

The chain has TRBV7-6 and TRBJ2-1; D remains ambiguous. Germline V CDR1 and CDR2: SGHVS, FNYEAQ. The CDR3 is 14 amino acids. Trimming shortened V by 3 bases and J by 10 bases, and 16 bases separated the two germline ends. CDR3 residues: CASSFGQLSEEQFF. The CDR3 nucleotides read TGTGCCAGCAGCTTTGGGCAGCTCTCCGAGGAGCAGTTCTTC.

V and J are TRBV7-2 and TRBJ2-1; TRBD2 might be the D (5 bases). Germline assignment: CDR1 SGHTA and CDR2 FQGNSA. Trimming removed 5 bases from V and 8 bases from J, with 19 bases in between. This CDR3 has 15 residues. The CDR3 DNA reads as TGTGCCAGCAGCCCCCAAGGGCTGAGGGCCGATGAGCAGTTCTTC. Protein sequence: CASSPQGLRADEQFF.

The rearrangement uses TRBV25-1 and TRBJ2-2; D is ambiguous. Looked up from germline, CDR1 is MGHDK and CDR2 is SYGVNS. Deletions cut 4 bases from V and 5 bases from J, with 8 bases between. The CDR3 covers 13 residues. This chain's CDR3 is CASSGTGTGELFF. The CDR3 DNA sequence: TGTGCCAGCAGTGGCACCGGGACCGGGGAGCTGTTTTTT.

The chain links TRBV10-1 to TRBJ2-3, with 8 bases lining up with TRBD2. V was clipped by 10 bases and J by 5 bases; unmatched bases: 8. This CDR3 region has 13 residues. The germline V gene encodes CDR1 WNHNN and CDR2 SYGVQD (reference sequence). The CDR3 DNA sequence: TGCGCCACTCAAAGCGGGAGTGGAGATACGCAGTATTTT. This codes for CATQSGSGDTQYF.

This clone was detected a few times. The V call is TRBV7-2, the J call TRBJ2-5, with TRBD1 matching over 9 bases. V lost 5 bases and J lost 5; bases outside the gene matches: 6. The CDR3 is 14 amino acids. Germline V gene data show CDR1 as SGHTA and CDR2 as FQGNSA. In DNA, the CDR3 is TGTGCCAGCAGCGGGGACAGGGTTCGGGAGACCCAGTACTTC. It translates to CASSGDRVRETQYF. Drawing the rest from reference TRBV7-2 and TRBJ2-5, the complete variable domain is GAGVSQSPSNKVTEKGKDVELRCDPISGHTALYWYRQSLGQGLEFLIYFQGNSAPDKSGLPSDRFSAERTGGSVSTLTIQRTQQEDSAVYLCASSGDRVRETQYFGPGTRLLVL.

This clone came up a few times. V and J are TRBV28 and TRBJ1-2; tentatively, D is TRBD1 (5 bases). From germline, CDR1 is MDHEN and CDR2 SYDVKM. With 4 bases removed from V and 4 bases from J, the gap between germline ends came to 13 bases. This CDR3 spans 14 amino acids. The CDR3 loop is CASSSAGRSYGYTF. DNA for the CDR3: TGTGCCAGCAGTTCTGCAGGGAGGAGCTATGGCTACACCTTC.

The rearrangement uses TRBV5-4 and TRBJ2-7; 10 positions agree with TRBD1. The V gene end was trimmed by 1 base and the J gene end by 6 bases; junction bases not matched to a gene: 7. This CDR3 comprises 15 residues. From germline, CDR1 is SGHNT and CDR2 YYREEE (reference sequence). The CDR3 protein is CASSLKGQGDIEQYF. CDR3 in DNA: TGTGCCAGCAGCTTGAAAGGACAGGGGGATATCGAGCAGTACTTC. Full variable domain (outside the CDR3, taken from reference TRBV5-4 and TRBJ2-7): ETGVTQSPTHLIKTRGQQVTLRCSSQSGHNTVSWYQQALGQGPQFIFQYYREEENGRGNFPPRFSGLQFPNYSSELNVNALELDDSALYLCASSLKGQGDIEQYFGPGTRLTVT.

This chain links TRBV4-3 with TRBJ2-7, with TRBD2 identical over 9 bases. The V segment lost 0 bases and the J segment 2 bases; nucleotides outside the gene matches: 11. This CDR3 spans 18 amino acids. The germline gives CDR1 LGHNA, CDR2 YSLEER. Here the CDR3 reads CASSQDSGPGGRAYEQYF. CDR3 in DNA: TGCGCCAGCAGCCAAGATTCGGGGCCCGGCGGGAGGGCCTACGAGCAGTACTTC.

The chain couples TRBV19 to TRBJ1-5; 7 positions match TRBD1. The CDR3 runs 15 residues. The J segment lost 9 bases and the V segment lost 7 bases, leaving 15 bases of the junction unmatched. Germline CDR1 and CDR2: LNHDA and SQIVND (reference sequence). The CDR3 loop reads CASTLGTALRGPQHF. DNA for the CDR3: TGTGCCAGTACTCTCGGGACAGCCCTTCGCGGGCCCCAGCATTTT.

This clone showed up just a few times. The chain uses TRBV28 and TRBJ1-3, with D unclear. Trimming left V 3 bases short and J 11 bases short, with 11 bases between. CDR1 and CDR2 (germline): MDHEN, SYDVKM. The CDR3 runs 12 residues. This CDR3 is CASSFSVRAIYF. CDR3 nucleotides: TGTGCCAGCAGTTTCTCCGTGCGGGCCATATATTTT.

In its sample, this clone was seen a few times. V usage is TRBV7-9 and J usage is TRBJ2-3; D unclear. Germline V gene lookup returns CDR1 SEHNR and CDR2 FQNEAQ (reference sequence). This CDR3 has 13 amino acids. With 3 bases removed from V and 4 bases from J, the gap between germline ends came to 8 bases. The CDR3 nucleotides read TGTGCCAGCAGCTTCAGTCTGGCAGATACGCAGTATTTT. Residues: CASSFSLADTQYF.

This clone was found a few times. The CDR3 sequence: CASSFTPGRGTDIQYF. CDR3 nucleotides: TGCGCCAGCAGCTTTACCCCTGGCAGGGGAACGGACATTCAGTACTTC. The V gene is TRBV5-1, the J gene TRBJ2-4; possibly TRBD1 for D (6 bases). Trimming cost V 2 bases and J 8 bases, with 20 bases left between them. Germline CDR1 SGHRS, CDR2 YFSETQ. The CDR3 loop spans 16 amino acids.

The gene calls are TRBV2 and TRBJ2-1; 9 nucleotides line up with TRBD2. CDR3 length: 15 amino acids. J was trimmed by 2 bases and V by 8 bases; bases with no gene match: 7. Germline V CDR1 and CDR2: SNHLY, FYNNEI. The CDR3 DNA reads TGTGCCAGCGGAGCTAGCGGGACCACCTACAATGAGCAGTTCTTC. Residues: CASGASGTTYNEQFF.

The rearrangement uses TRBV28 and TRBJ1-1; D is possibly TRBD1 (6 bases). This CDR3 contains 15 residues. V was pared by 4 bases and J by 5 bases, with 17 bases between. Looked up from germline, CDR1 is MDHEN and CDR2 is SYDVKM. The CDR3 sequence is CASSSPRGAKTEAFF. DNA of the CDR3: TGTGCCAGCAGTTCCCCTCGGGGGGCAAAGACTGAAGCTTTCTTT. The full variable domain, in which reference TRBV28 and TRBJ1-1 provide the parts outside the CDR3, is DVKVTQSSRYLVKRTGEKVFLECVQDMDHENMFWYRQDPGLGLRLIYFSYDVKMKEKGDIPEGYSVSREKKERFSLILESASTNQTSMYLCASSSPRGAKTEAFFGQGTRLTVV.

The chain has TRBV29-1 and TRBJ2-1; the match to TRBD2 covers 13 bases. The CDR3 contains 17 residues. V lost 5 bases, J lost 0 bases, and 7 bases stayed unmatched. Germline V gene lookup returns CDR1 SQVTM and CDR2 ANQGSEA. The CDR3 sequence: CSVLGTSGKSSYNEQFF. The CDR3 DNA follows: TGCAGCGTTCTAGGGACTAGCGGGAAAAGCTCCTACAATGAGCAGTTCTTC.

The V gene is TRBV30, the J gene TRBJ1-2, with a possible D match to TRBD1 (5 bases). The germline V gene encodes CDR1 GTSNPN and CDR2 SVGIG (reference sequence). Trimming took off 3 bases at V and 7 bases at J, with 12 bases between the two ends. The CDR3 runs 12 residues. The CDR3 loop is CAWRPTGGGYTF. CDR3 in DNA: TGTGCCTGGAGGCCCACAGGCGGTGGCTACACCTTC.

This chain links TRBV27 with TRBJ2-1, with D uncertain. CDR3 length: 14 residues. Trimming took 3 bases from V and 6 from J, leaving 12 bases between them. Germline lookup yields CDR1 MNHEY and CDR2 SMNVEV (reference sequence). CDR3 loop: CASSFRIAVNEQFF. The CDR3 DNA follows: TGTGCCAGCAGTTTTCGGATAGCTGTCAATGAGCAGTTCTTC.

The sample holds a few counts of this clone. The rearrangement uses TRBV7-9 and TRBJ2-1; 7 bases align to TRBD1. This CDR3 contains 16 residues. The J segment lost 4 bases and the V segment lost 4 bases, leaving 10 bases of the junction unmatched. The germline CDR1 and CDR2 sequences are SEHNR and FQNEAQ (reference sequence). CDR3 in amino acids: CASSYSRDRGYNEQFF. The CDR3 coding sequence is TGTGCCAGCAGCTATAGCCGGGACAGAGGATACAATGAGCAGTTCTTC. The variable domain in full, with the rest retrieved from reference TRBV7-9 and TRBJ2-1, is DTGVSQNPRHKITKRGQNVTFRCDPISEHNRLYWYRQTLGQGPEFLTYFQNEAQLEKSRLLSDRFSAERPKGSFSTLEIQRTEQGDSAMYLCASSYSRDRGYNEQFFGPGTRLTVL.

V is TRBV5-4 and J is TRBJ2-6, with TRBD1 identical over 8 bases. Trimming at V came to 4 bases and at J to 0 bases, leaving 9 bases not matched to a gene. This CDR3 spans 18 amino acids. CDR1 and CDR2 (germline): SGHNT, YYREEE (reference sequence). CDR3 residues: CASSPWPGGTSGANVLTF. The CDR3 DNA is TGTGCCAGCAGCCCATGGCCAGGGGGCACCTCTGGGGCCAACGTCCTGACTTTC.

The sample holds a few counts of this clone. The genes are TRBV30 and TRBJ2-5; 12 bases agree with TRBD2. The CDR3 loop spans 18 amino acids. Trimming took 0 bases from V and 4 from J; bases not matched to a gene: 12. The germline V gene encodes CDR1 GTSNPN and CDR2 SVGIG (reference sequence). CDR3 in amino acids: CAWSVGGLAGLRGETQYF. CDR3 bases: TGTGCCTGGAGTGTAGGAGGACTAGCGGGATTGCGCGGAGAGACCCAGTACTTC.

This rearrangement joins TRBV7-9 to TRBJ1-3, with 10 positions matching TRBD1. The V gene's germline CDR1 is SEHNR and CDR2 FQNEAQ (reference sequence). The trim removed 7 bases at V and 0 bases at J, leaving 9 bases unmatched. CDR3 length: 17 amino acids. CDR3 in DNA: TGTGCCAGCACCTCCGGACAGGGGGTACGCTCTGGAAACACCATATATTTT. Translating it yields CASTSGQGVRSGNTIYF.

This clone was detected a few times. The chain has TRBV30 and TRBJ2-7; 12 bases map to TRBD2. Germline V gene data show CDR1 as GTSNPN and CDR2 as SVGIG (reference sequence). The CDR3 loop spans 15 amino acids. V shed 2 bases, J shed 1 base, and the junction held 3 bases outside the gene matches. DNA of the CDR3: TGTGCCTGGAGTCAAGGACTAGCGGGGTCCTACGAGCAGTACTTC. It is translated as CAWSQGLAGSYEQYF.

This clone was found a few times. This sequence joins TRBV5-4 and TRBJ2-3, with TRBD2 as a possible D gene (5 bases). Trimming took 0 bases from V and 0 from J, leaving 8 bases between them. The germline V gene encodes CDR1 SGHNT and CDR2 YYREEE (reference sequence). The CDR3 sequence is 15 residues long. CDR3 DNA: TGTGCCAGCAGCTTGGGTTGGACTAGCACAGATACGCAGTATTTT. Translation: CASSLGWTSTDTQYF. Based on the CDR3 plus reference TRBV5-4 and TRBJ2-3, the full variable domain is ETGVTQSPTHLIKTRGQQVTLRCSSQSGHNTVSWYQQALGQGPQFIFQYYREEENGRGNFPPRFSGLQFPNYSSELNVNALELDDSALYLCASSLGWTSTDTQYFGPGTRLTVL.

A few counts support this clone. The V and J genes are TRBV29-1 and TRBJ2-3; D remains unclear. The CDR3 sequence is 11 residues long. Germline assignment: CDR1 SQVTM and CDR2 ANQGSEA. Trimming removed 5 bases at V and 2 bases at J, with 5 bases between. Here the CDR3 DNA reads TGCAGCGTTCAGAACACAGATACGCAGTATTTT. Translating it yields CSVQNTDTQYF.

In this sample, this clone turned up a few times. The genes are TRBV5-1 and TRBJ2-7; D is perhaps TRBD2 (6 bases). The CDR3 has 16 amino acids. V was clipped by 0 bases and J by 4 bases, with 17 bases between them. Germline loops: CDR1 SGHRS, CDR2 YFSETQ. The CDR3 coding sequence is TGCGCCAGCAGCTTGGGACTTCAGACTAGTTTGTACGAGCAGTACTTC. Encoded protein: CASSLGLQTSLYEQYF.

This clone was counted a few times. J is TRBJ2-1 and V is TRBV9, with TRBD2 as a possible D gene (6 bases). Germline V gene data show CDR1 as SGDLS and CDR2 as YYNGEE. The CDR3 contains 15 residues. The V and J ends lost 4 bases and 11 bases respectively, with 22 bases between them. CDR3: CASSPLAGSMDQQFF. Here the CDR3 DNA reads TGTGCCAGCAGCCCCCTGGCGGGATCAATGGATCAGCAGTTCTTC.

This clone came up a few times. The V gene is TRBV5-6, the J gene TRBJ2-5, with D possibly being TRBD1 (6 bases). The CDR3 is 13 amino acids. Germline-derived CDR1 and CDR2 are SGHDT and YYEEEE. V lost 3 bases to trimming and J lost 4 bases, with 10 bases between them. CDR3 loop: CASSSGAVETQYF. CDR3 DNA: TGTGCCAGCAGCTCAGGGGCTGTAGAGACCCAGTACTTC.

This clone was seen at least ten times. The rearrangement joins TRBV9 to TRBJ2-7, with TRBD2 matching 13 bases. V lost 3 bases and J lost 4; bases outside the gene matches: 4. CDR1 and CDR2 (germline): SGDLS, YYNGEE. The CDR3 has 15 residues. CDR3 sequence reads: CASSAGLAGVYEQYF. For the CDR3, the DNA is TGTGCCAGCAGCGCAGGACTAGCGGGAGTTTACGAGCAGTACTTC.